This is a list of T cell receptor beta chains from one sample in a study of spatial heterogeneity in lung cancer. TCRdb reprocessed the 5' RACE reads via MiXCR and lists one record per CDR3 protein. The table includes about 94,000 distinct CDR3 sequences, roughly a fifth detected once. The sequencing used PBMCs, collected at follow-up. The receptors derive from a male donor with early-stage non-small cell lung cancer. CDR3s include the opening cysteine and the closing phenylalanine or tryptophan. Each record gives: CDR3 protein, CDR3 DNA, V gene, J gene, clone size, D gene. A D gene is named only where the DNA matches it firmly. Some rows mark clone size as missing; the rest say once, few, many or name a class of expanded clone.

CDR3aa: CASSSGTRYSNQPQHF
CDR3nt: TGTGCCAGCAGCTCGGGGACAAGATATAGCAATCAGCCCCAGCATTTT
v_gene: TRBV7-8
j_gene: TRBJ1-5
abundance: few
d_gene: -

CDR3aa: CASSLDPSRNTGELFF
CDR3nt: TGTGCCAGCAGCTTGGATCCCAGCAGGAACACCGGGGAGCTGTTTTTT
v_gene: TRBV5-4
j_gene: TRBJ2-2
abundance: few
d_gene: -

CDR3aa: CATSRVRGRNEKLFF
CDR3nt: TGTGCCACCAGCAGAGTACGGGGTCGGAACGAAAAACTGTTTTTT
v_gene: TRBV15
j_gene: TRBJ1-4
abundance: -
d_gene: -

CDR3aa: CASREPANTGELFF
CDR3nt: TGTGCCAGCAGGGAACCAGCGAACACCGGGGAGCTGTTTTTT
v_gene: TRBV12-3/TRBV12-4
j_gene: TRBJ2-2
abundance: -
d_gene: -

CDR3aa: CASSLEVSWDRTTGELFF
CDR3nt: TGCGCCAGCAGCTTGGAAGTTTCGTGGGACAGGACAACCGGGGAGCTGTTTTTT
v_gene: TRBV5-1
j_gene: TRBJ2-2
abundance: -
d_gene: TRBD1

CDR3aa: CASRLYWDRTEAFF
CDR3nt: TGTGCCAGCAGACTGTACTGGGACAGAACTGAAGCTTTCTTT
v_gene: TRBV6-6
j_gene: TRBJ1-1
abundance: few
d_gene: TRBD1

CDR3aa: CASSYTRGQGALDTQYF
CDR3nt: TGTGCCAGCAGTTACACCCGGGGACAGGGGGCTTTAGATACGCAGTATTTT
v_gene: TRBV6-6
j_gene: TRBJ2-3
abundance: -
d_gene: TRBD1

CDR3aa: CTSSLRGQEYNEQFF
CDR3nt: TGCACCAGCAGCTTGCGCGGACAGGAGTACAATGAGCAGTTCTTC
v_gene: TRBV5-1
j_gene: TRBJ2-1
abundance: -
d_gene: TRBD1

CDR3aa: CASSYGLSTDTQYF
CDR3nt: TGTGCCAGCAGCTACGGACTATCCACAGATACGCAGTATTTT
v_gene: TRBV7-2
j_gene: TRBJ2-3
abundance: -
d_gene: -

CDR3aa: CASSPRGVLTGNTIYF
CDR3nt: TGTGCCAGCAGCCCAAGGGGGGTTCTTACTGGAAACACCATATATTTT
v_gene: TRBV3-1
j_gene: TRBJ1-3
abundance: -
d_gene: -

CDR3aa: CASSLAQRQGGTDTQYF
CDR3nt: TGTGCCAGCAGCTTAGCGCAAAGACAGGGAGGCACAGATACGCAGTATTTT
v_gene: TRBV7-9
j_gene: TRBJ2-3
abundance: many
d_gene: TRBD1

CDR3aa: CASSINGRPSYEQYF
CDR3nt: TGTGCCAGTAGTATCAACGGGAGGCCCTCCTACGAGCAGTACTTC
v_gene: TRBV19
j_gene: TRBJ2-7
abundance: -
d_gene: TRBD2

CDR3aa: CSARGRYNEQFF
CDR3nt: TGCAGTGCTAGAGGCAGGTACAATGAGCAGTTCTTC
v_gene: TRBV20-1
j_gene: TRBJ2-1
abundance: -
d_gene: -

CDR3aa: CASSAGPYEQYF
CDR3nt: TGTGCCAGCAGCGCGGGCCCCTACGAGCAGTACTTC
v_gene: TRBV9
j_gene: TRBJ2-7
abundance: -
d_gene: -

CDR3aa: CSARPGTDYNSPLHF
CDR3nt: TGCAGTGCTAGACCGGGGACTGATTATAATTCACCCCTCCACTTT
v_gene: TRBV20-1
j_gene: TRBJ1-6
abundance: few
d_gene: -

CDR3aa: CASSSGLAGGPVSEQYF
CDR3nt: TGCGCCAGCAGCTCCGGACTAGCGGGAGGGCCAGTATCCGAGCAGTACTTC
v_gene: TRBV5-1
j_gene: TRBJ2-7
abundance: -
d_gene: TRBD2

CDR3aa: CASSLVVAFGTEAFF
CDR3nt: TGTGCCAGCAGCTTAGTTGTAGCGTTTGGAACTGAAGCTTTCTTT
v_gene: TRBV11-2
j_gene: TRBJ1-1
abundance: few
d_gene: -

CDR3aa: CASSQVFSGANVLTF
CDR3nt: TGTGCCAGCAGCCAAGTGTTCTCTGGGGCCAACGTCCTGACTTTC
v_gene: TRBV3-1
j_gene: TRBJ2-6
abundance: -
d_gene: -

CDR3aa: CASSVGENYGYTF
CDR3nt: TGTGCCAGCAGCGTAGGAGAAAACTATGGCTACACCTTC
v_gene: TRBV9
j_gene: TRBJ1-2
abundance: -
d_gene: -

CDR3aa: CASSQDGGARANVLTF
CDR3nt: TGTGCCAGCAGCCAAGACGGGGGAGCGAGGGCCAACGTCCTGACTTTC
v_gene: TRBV3-1
j_gene: TRBJ2-6
abundance: -
d_gene: -

CDR3aa: CSARDRLAGLNEQFF
CDR3nt: TGCAGTGCTAGAGACCGACTAGCGGGACTCAATGAGCAGTTCTTC
v_gene: TRBV20-1
j_gene: TRBJ2-1
abundance: few
d_gene: TRBD2

CDR3aa: CSAYRLAGGISDEQFF
CDR3nt: TGCAGTGCTTACCGACTAGCGGGAGGTATATCGGATGAGCAGTTCTTC
v_gene: TRBV20-1
j_gene: TRBJ2-1
abundance: once
d_gene: TRBD2

CDR3aa: CASSQGTDNYGYTF
CDR3nt: TGCGCCAGCAGCCAAGGGACAGACAACTATGGCTACACCTTC
v_gene: TRBV4-1
j_gene: TRBJ1-2
abundance: -
d_gene: -

CDR3aa: CASSEIGDYGYTF
CDR3nt: TGTGCCAGCAGTGAAATAGGCGACTATGGCTACACCTTC
v_gene: TRBV2
j_gene: TRBJ1-2
abundance: many
d_gene: -

CDR3aa: CATSDPGQGAVYEQYF
CDR3nt: TGTGCCACCAGTGATCCGGGACAGGGGGCCGTGTACGAGCAGTACTTC
v_gene: TRBV24-1
j_gene: TRBJ2-7
abundance: -
d_gene: TRBD1

CDR3aa: CASSLAGGFEKLFF
CDR3nt: TGTGCCAGCAGCTTAGCAGGGGGCTTTGAAAAACTGTTTTTT
v_gene: TRBV7-8
j_gene: TRBJ1-4
abundance: -
d_gene: TRBD1

CDR3aa: CASSWTGGGYGYTF
CDR3nt: TGCGCCAGCAGCTGGACAGGGGGAGGCTATGGCTACACCTTC
v_gene: TRBV5-1
j_gene: TRBJ1-2
abundance: many
d_gene: TRBD1

CDR3aa: CAWNKAKNIQYF
CDR3nt: TGTGCCTGGAATAAAGCCAAAAACATTCAGTACTTC
v_gene: TRBV30
j_gene: TRBJ2-4
abundance: -
d_gene: -

CDR3aa: CASSRPNRRYNEQFF
CDR3nt: TGTGCCAGCAGCCGCCCTAACAGGCGATACAATGAGCAGTTCTTC
v_gene: TRBV6-5
j_gene: TRBJ2-1
abundance: few
d_gene: -

CDR3aa: CASSLGDGYEQYF
CDR3nt: TGTGCCAGCAGCTTGGGGGACGGCTACGAGCAGTACTTC
v_gene: TRBV7-9
j_gene: TRBJ2-7
abundance: few
d_gene: -

CDR3aa: CASSSDSFTEAFF
CDR3nt: TGTGCCAGTAGTTCGGACAGTTTCACTGAAGCTTTCTTT
v_gene: TRBV19
j_gene: TRBJ1-1
abundance: few
d_gene: -

CDR3aa: CSALPGSYSNQPQHF
CDR3nt: TGCAGTGCCCTCCCCGGGAGTTATAGCAATCAGCCCCAGCATTTT
v_gene: TRBV20-1
j_gene: TRBJ1-5
abundance: many
d_gene: -

CDR3aa: CASSRTGGPYGYTF
CDR3nt: TGTGCCAGCAGTCGAACAGGGGGTCCCTATGGCTACACCTTC
v_gene: TRBV12-3/TRBV12-4
j_gene: TRBJ1-2
abundance: few
d_gene: TRBD1

CDR3aa: CASSPWDGGKDTEAFF
CDR3nt: TGTGCCAGCAGCCCATGGGATGGGGGAAAAGACACTGAAGCTTTCTTT
v_gene: TRBV7-2
j_gene: TRBJ1-1
abundance: -
d_gene: -

CDR3aa: CATSDPGTSGIDRVYNEQFF
CDR3nt: TGTGCCACCAGTGACCCCGGGACTAGCGGGATAGATAGGGTATACAATGAGCAGTTCTTC
v_gene: TRBV24-1
j_gene: TRBJ2-1
abundance: few
d_gene: TRBD2

CDR3aa: CASRPGTSGSGEQYF
CDR3nt: TGTGCCAGCAGGCCTGGGACTAGCGGGAGCGGCGAGCAGTACTTC
v_gene: TRBV6-5
j_gene: TRBJ2-7
abundance: -
d_gene: TRBD2

CDR3aa: CASRDDIDLSYGYTF
CDR3nt: TGCGCCAGCAGGGACGACATTGACTTATCCTATGGCTACACCTTC
v_gene: TRBV5-1
j_gene: TRBJ1-2
abundance: -
d_gene: -

CDR3aa: CSASGISTDTQYF
CDR3nt: TGCAGCGCTAGCGGGATTAGCACAGATACGCAGTATTTT
v_gene: TRBV29-1
j_gene: TRBJ2-3
abundance: -
d_gene: TRBD2

CDR3aa: CASSGANTGELFF
CDR3nt: TGTGCCAGCTCGGGCGCGAACACCGGGGAGCTGTTTTTT
v_gene: TRBV18
j_gene: TRBJ2-2
abundance: many
d_gene: -

CDR3aa: CSVESVAGANVLTF
CDR3nt: TGCAGCGTTGAAAGCGTGGCTGGGGCCAACGTCCTGACTTTC
v_gene: TRBV29-1
j_gene: TRBJ2-6
abundance: -
d_gene: -

CDR3aa: CASSLAGGSGQTQYF
CDR3nt: TGTGCCAGCAGCTTAGCGGGGGGTTCTGGGCAGACCCAGTACTTC
v_gene: TRBV7-2
j_gene: TRBJ2-5
abundance: many
d_gene: -

CDR3aa: CASSQPKMLLKKSGTTEAFF
CDR3nt: TGCGCCAGCAGCCAACCAAAAATGCTACTTAAGAAGTCAGGGACCACTGAAGCTTTCTTT
v_gene: TRBV4-1
j_gene: TRBJ1-1
abundance: -
d_gene: -

CDR3aa: CASSRRGEETQYF
CDR3nt: TGTGCCAGCAGCCGGCGCGGGGAAGAGACCCAGTACTTC
v_gene: TRBV3-1
j_gene: TRBJ2-5
abundance: -
d_gene: -

CDR3aa: CSAHILASGRAVVF
CDR3nt: TGCAGTGCCCACATTCTGGCTAGCGGGAGGGCCGTAGTCTTC
v_gene: TRBV20-1
j_gene: TRBJ2-1
abundance: few
d_gene: TRBD2

CDR3aa: CASSTRLGGGKAFF
CDR3nt: TGTGCCAGCAGTACCCGTCTGGGGGGCGGGAAAGCTTTCTTT
v_gene: TRBV6-2/TRBV6-3
j_gene: TRBJ1-1
abundance: many
d_gene: -

CDR3aa: CASSERGSSTDTQYF
CDR3nt: TGTGCCAGCAGTGAAAGGGGGTCTAGCACAGATACGCAGTATTTT
v_gene: TRBV2
j_gene: TRBJ2-3
abundance: few
d_gene: -

CDR3aa: CASSRTGGLQETQYF
CDR3nt: TGCGCCAGCAGCAGGACAGGGGGCCTCCAAGAGACCCAGTACTTC
v_gene: TRBV5-1
j_gene: TRBJ2-5
abundance: -
d_gene: TRBD1

CDR3aa: CSANPPSGMYEQYF
CDR3nt: TGCAGTGCCAATCCGCCTAGCGGGATGTACGAGCAGTACTTC
v_gene: TRBV20-1
j_gene: TRBJ2-7
abundance: -
d_gene: TRBD2

CDR3aa: CASSPRDEQYF
CDR3nt: TGTGCCAGCAGTCCGAGAGACGAGCAGTACTTC
v_gene: TRBV6-6
j_gene: TRBJ2-7
abundance: many
d_gene: -

CDR3aa: CASSLMAGPGNTIYF
CDR3nt: TGTGCCAGCAGCTTAATGGCGGGGCCTGGAAACACCATATATTTT
v_gene: TRBV7-9
j_gene: TRBJ1-3
abundance: -
d_gene: -